Shown below are 6 T cell receptor beta chains from a single sample sequenced in a study of CD8+ T cells in alopecia areata. After isolation, RNA underwent reverse transcription to generate cDNA as the sequencing template. Measured with immunoSEQ multiplex PCR; TCRdb has only the in-frame clones, and not every one. The top ten clones hold around 10% of a sample with some 190,000 clones, 51% of them seen once. The treatment was: oral pan-JAK inhibitor, 5-10 mg twice daily. The sequences come from CD8+ T cells sorted from blood, collected at roughly week 52, from a patient treated with tofacitinib. These receptors all come from a human donor with alopecia areata.

The J gene is TRBJ2-7, the V gene TRBV30; 7 bases fit TRBD1. V lost 0 bases, J lost 2 bases, and 10 bases stayed unmatched. There are 16 residues in the CDR3. In germline, CDR1 is GTSNPN, CDR2 SVGIG (reference sequence). The CDR3 DNA sequence: TGTGCCTGGAGTGTACCTGGACAGGCTACCCCCTACGAGCAGTACTTC. Protein: CAWSVPGQATPYEQYF.

This rearrangement joins TRBV7-9 to TRBJ2-3; tentative D call: TRBD1 (6 bases). Germline V CDR1 and CDR2: SEHNR, FQNEAQ (reference sequence). With 6 bases removed from V and 2 bases from J, the gap between germline ends came to 18 bases. CDR3 length equals 16 residues. In DNA form, the CDR3 reads TGTGCCAGCAGAGGGGGAAAGGGGCGCGCCACAGATACGCAGTATTTT. Translating gives CASRGGKGRATDTQYF.

The rearrangement uses TRBV6-1 and TRBJ1-2, with 9 bases fitting TRBD1. The CDR3 is 12 residues long. V lost 6 bases, J lost 9 bases, and 5 bases stayed unmatched. Germline loops: CDR1 MNHNS, CDR2 SASEGT. The CDR3 loop is CASSPDRGSYTF. CDR3 sequence (DNA): TGTGCCAGCAGCCCGGACAGGGGAAGCTACACCTTC.

A few counts support this clone. The chain has TRBV6-5 and TRBJ2-5; D ambiguous. V lost 2 bases, J lost 3 bases, and 7 bases lay in between. The germline V gene has CDR1 MNHEY and CDR2 SVGAGI. This CDR3 region has 13 residues. CDR3 residues: CASSYDGEETQYF. CDR3 bases: TGTGCCAGCAGTTACGACGGAGAAGAGACCCAGTACTTC.

The chain combines TRBV4-2 with TRBJ1-1; D remains unclear. The germline V and J ends were trimmed by 0 bases and 1 base, with 12 bases remaining between them. Germline CDR1 reads LGHNA; CDR2 reads YNFKEQ. CDR3 length equals 16 residues. The CDR3 coding sequence is TGTGCCAGCAGCCAAGAAGAGGAGAGTGAGAACACTGAAGCTTTCTTT. This codes for CASSQEEESENTEAFF.

The V gene is TRBV7-8, the J gene TRBJ2-7; TRBD2 aligns across 7 bases. The V gene end was trimmed by 5 bases and the J gene end by 2 bases; junction bases not matched to a gene: 3. Germline V gene data show CDR1 as SGHVS and CDR2 as FQNEAQ. The CDR3 consists of 13 residues. CDR3: CASSRSGAYEQYF. DNA for the CDR3: TGTGCCAGCAGCCGGAGCGGGGCCTACGAGCAGTACTTC.